This T cell receptor (beta chain) was sequenced in a study of a mutant IDH1 vaccine in newly diagnosed glioma. Study details: Treated patients were around 62% male, 37.5% female, mean age around 40 years. General observations from the study: Pseudoprogression appeared independent of alterations in top peripheral clonotypes.

TCRdb's copy holds only in-frame clones and misses some; the assay was immunoSEQ multiplex PCR. The sample lists about 29,000 clones, more than 65% occurring once. With respect to this clone: Antigen unknown.

The time point denotes: week 35, safety follow-up. Topical imiquimod was applied with each vaccine dose, which held 300 ug of mutant IDH1 20-mer peptide. The astrocytomas were IDH1-mutant, ATRX-negative, and WHO grade 3 or 4. The sequenced sample was PBMCs, obtained from a glioma patient whose treatment included an IDH1 peptide vaccine. This TCR was recovered from a man aged 45-65 years with glioma.

CDR3: CSVPGQGLYEQYF. The DNA for the CDR3 is TGCAGCGTCCCGGGACAGGGGCTTTACGAGCAGTACTTC. The chain has TRBV29-1 and TRBJ2-7, with 10 nucleotides matching TRBD1. Looked up from germline, CDR1 is SQVTM and CDR2 is ANQGSEA. This CDR3 has 13 amino acids. V trimming: 6 bases; J trimming: 4 bases; junction bases outside the gene matches: 6.